Shown below are 5 T cell receptor beta chains from a single sample sequenced in a study of blood T cells in healthy people across ages. Together with a sample-barcoded 5' primer, a J-beta primer mix was included in a second PCR lasting roughly 6 to 12 cycles. TCRdb passed the 5' RACE reads through MiXCR, listing each CDR3 protein once. The repertoire holds about 650,000 distinct CDR3 sequences, 32% seen once, with 15% in the top ten. Sequenced sample: blood. The source of these receptors is a woman older than 75 in good health.

V gene TRBV4-1 combines with J gene TRBJ1-4, with D perhaps matching TRBD1 (5 bases). CDR1 and CDR2 (germline): MGHRA, YSYEKL. This CDR3 comprises 15 residues. V lost 1 base and J 5 bases, leaving 11 bases between the germline ends. The CDR3 DNA reads as TGCGCCAGCAGCCAAGGACAGACACCGAATGAAAAACTGTTTTTT. Protein product: CASSQGQTPNEKLFF.

This clonotype was counted ten times or more. The rearrangement joins TRBV5-5 to TRBJ2-7; D possibly corresponds to TRBD2 (5 bases). The CDR3 consists of 14 residues. In germline, CDR1 is SGHKS, CDR2 YYEKEE (reference sequence). Deletions cut 0 bases from V and 0 bases from J, with 7 bases between. The CDR3 DNA sequence: TGTGCCAGCAGCTTGGCTAGCCTCTCCTACGAGCAGTACTTC. This codes for CASSLASLSYEQYF.

This sequence joins TRBV20-1 and TRBJ1-1; D is uncertain. Germline loops: CDR1 DFQATT, CDR2 SNEGSKA (reference sequence). The CDR3 is made up of 11 amino acids. The germline V and J ends were trimmed by 6 bases and 6 bases, with 11 bases remaining between them. The CDR3 nucleotides read TGCAGTGCCAGCGGGTACGCTGAAGCTTTCTTT. As protein: CSASGYAEAFF.

This clonotype has only a few counts. The J gene is TRBJ2-7, the V gene TRBV19; either TRBD1 or TRBD2 may supply D (6 bases each). Looked up from germline, CDR1 is LNHDA and CDR2 is SQIVND (reference sequence). V lost 6 bases to trimming and J lost 5 bases, with 20 bases between them. This CDR3 has 15 amino acids. DNA for the CDR3: TGTGCCAGTAGCCGGTGGGACACGGGAGCCGACGAGCAGTACTTC. Its protein product is CASSRWDTGADEQYF.

This clonotype was seen only a few times. The gene calls are TRBV14 and TRBJ2-5; 9 nucleotides line up with TRBD1. Germline values: CDR1 SGHDN, CDR2 FVKESK. This CDR3 spans 14 amino acids. V lost 4 bases and J lost 5; bases outside the gene matches: 5. CDR3 residues: CASSPTGGEETQYF. The CDR3 DNA sequence: TGTGCCAGCAGCCCGACAGGGGGTGAGGAGACCCAGTACTTC.